Each of the 30 T cell receptor beta chains below was sequenced from the same sample in a study of T cells in Graves' hyperthyroidism and ophthalmopathy. TCR beta CDR3 region amplification was performed from RNA transcripts. The HTBI set primed first-round TCR CDR3 RT-PCR. TCRdb recomputed calls from the multiplex PCR reads with MiXCR, one row per CDR3 protein. Of over 300,000 distinct CDR3 sequences listed, more than 11% are singletons. Sequencing input: blood. Every receptor here comes from a woman aged 55 to 70 with Graves' hyperthyroidism.

Many counts were recorded for this clonotype. This chain joins TRBV20-1 and TRBJ2-1; TRBD2 matches 8 bases. There are 16 residues in the CDR3. The germline V gene has CDR1 DFQATT and CDR2 SNEGSKA (reference sequence). The V gene end was trimmed by 0 bases and the J gene end by 3 bases; junction bases not matched to a gene: 7. CDR3 bases: TGCAGTGCTAGAGACCCAGCGGGAGATCTCTACAATGAGCAGTTCTTC. Translated: CSARDPAGDLYNEQFF.

This clonotype was picked up many times. The chain is built from TRBV27 and TRBJ2-5; 12 bases are a match to TRBD2. V lost 5 bases, J lost 2 bases, and 3 bases stayed unmatched. This CDR3 is 15 amino acids long. From germline, CDR1 is MNHEY and CDR2 SMNVEV (reference sequence). Here the CDR3 DNA reads TGTGCCAGCAGTCTCGGACTAGCGGGGCAAGAGACCCAGTACTTC. Translated, it gives CASSLGLAGQETQYF.

Ten or more counts support this clonotype. The V gene is TRBV4-1, the J gene TRBJ2-1; 8 bases match TRBD2. Unmatched junction bases numbered 4, after V lost 0 bases and J lost 3 bases. Germline lookup yields CDR1 MGHRA and CDR2 YSYEKL. The CDR3 is 16 residues long. The CDR3 bases are TGCGCCAGCAGCCAAGATGCCGGGAGGGTCTACAATGAGCAGTTCTTC. It yields the protein CASSQDAGRVYNEQFF.

There are many counts of this clonotype. This rearrangement joins TRBV2 to TRBJ2-5; TRBD2 aligns across 8 bases. Trimming took 7 bases from V and 2 from J; bases not matched to a gene: 6. This CDR3 region has 14 residues. Germline V CDR1 and CDR2: SNHLY, FYNNEI. The DNA of the CDR3 is TGTGCCAGCACCGTACTAGCGGCACAAGAGACCCAGTACTTC. Its protein is CASTVLAAQETQYF.

This clonotype was seen at least ten times. The V and J genes are TRBV18 and TRBJ2-4; 8 nucleotides align to TRBD2. The germline V gene has CDR1 KGHSH and CDR2 LQKENI. V lost 0 bases, J lost 7 bases, and 5 bases stayed unmatched. CDR3 length: 15 amino acids. The CDR3 DNA sequence: TGTGCCAGCTCACCACCGAGCGGGAGTGGGAACATTCAGTACTTC. Translating it yields CASSPPSGSGNIQYF.

This clonotype was counted at least ten times. V is TRBV18 and J is TRBJ1-1, with unresolved D. Germline V gene sequence: CDR1 KGHSH, CDR2 LQKENI. The ends were cut back, 6 bases at V and 0 bases at J, with 8 bases in the middle. This CDR3 comprises 13 residues. The CDR3 sequence: CASSSEMNTEAFF. The CDR3, as DNA: TGTGCCAGCTCGTCAGAGATGAACACTGAAGCTTTCTTT.

In its sample, this clonotype was seen many times. The CDR3 nucleotides are TGTGCCAGCAGTGAAGTCGGGACAGGGGACTATGGCTACACCTTC. Its translation: CASSEVGTGDYGYTF. J is TRBJ1-2 and V is TRBV6-1, with 10 bases identical to TRBD1. Trimming cost V 1 base and J 3 bases; bases outside gene matches: 2. The CDR3 length is 15 residues. The germline V gene encodes CDR1 MNHNS and CDR2 SASEGT.

This clonotype has ten or more counts. Compared with germline, one end of the junction differs, possibly owing to a read error. The rearrangement uses TRBV7-7 and TRBJ2-1, with D unclear. CDR1 and CDR2 (germline): SSHAT, FNYEAQ (reference sequence). The CDR3 covers 14 residues. For the CDR3, the DNA is TGTGCTAGCAGCTTAGGGTTCCGGGACAATGAGCAGTTCTTC. Its protein is CASSLGFRDNEQFF.

The sample holds many counts of this clonotype. The rearrangement uses TRBV6-6 and TRBJ2-1; the match to TRBD2 covers 10 bases. In germline, CDR1 is MNHNY, CDR2 SVGAGI (reference sequence). V lost 0 bases, J lost 7 bases, and 6 bases stayed unmatched. This CDR3 has 16 amino acids. The chain's CDR3 is CASSYSLAGVGNEQFF. The CDR3 nucleotides read TGTGCCAGCAGTTACTCTCTAGCGGGAGTCGGGAATGAGCAGTTCTTC.

In this sample, this clonotype turned up many times. The chain is built from TRBV2 and TRBJ2-3; TRBD1 agrees at 8 bases. The CDR3 has 16 residues. The germline gives CDR1 SNHLY, CDR2 FYNNEI. V shed 2 bases, J shed 1 base, and the junction held 5 bases outside the gene matches. The CDR3 nucleotides are TGTGCCAGCAGTGAATCTGAGACAGGGGGCACAGATACGCAGTATTTT. Translation gives CASSESETGGTDTQYF.

This clonotype was seen at least ten times. V gene TRBV6-1 combines with J gene TRBJ1-6; D is unresolved. Trimming took off 0 bases at V and 9 bases at J, with 12 bases between the two ends. CDR1 MNHNS and CDR2 SASEGT come from the germline V gene. The CDR3 runs to 15 residues. CDR3 amino acids: CASSEAVGNRSPLHF. CDR3 DNA: TGTGCCAGCAGTGAAGCGGTAGGGAACCGTTCACCCCTCCACTTT.

There are many counts of this clonotype. The rearrangement links TRBV5-1 to TRBJ2-3; TRBD1 agrees at 8 bases. The CDR3 runs 14 residues. In germline, CDR1 is SGHRS, CDR2 YFSETQ. V trimming: 5 bases; J trimming: 2 bases; junction bases outside the gene matches: 4. CDR3 sequence (DNA): TGCGCCAGCAGGGACAGGGTGAACACAGATACGCAGTATTTT. This encodes CASRDRVNTDTQYF.

This clonotype was seen repeatedly, ten times or more. V gene TRBV27 combines with J gene TRBJ2-2, with 10 positions matching TRBD2. With 4 bases clipped from V and 3 bases from J, the junction kept 11 bases outside the gene matches. CDR1 and CDR2 (germline): MNHEY, SMNVEV (reference sequence). The CDR3 is made up of 18 amino acids. This chain's CDR3 is CASSSLAGEHVYTGELFF. As DNA, the CDR3 is TGTGCCAGCAGTTCTCTAGCGGGAGAACATGTTTACACCGGGGAGCTGTTTTTT.

The chain carries TRBV11-2 and TRBJ2-7; either TRBD1 or TRBD2 may fit D (5 bases each). Germline V gene lookup returns CDR1 SGHAT and CDR2 FQNNGV. V lost 10 bases, J lost 0 bases, and 13 bases lay in between. The CDR3 is 13 residues long. CDR3 residues: CATGTFSSYEQYF. The CDR3 nucleotides are TGTGCCACCGGGACCTTTAGCTCCTACGAGCAGTACTTC.

This clonotype has a count of ten or more. This rearrangement joins TRBV27 to TRBJ2-3, with a weak D call TRBD1 (5 bases). The CDR3 runs to 14 residues. Trimming left V 11 bases short and J 2 bases short, with 17 bases between. The germline CDR1 and CDR2 sequences are MNHEY and SMNVEV (reference sequence). CDR3 residues: CASQDRQATDTQYF. The DNA for the CDR3 is TGTGCCTCACAGGATAGGCAGGCCACAGATACGCAGTATTTT.

This clonotype was detected ten times or more. The chain is built from TRBV2 and TRBJ2-1, with TRBD2 matching 11 bases. The CDR3 is made up of 17 amino acids. Per germline, CDR1 SNHLY and CDR2 FYNNEI. V trimming: 1 base; J trimming: 10 bases; junction bases outside the gene matches: 12. The DNA of the CDR3 is TGTGCCAGCAGTGAAGAGATAGCGGGAGGGCTCATGGTCGAGCAGTTCTTC. Its protein is CASSEEIAGGLMVEQFF. The variable domain in full, completed from reference TRBV2 and TRBJ2-1, reads EPEVTQTPSHQVTQMGQEVILRCVPISNHLYFYWYRQILGQKVEFLVSFYNNEISEKSEIFDDQFSVERPDGSNFTLKIRSTKLEDSAMYFCASSEEIAGGLMVEQFFGPGTRLTVL.

The J gene is TRBJ2-3, the V gene TRBV27; D is perhaps TRBD2 (5 bases). CDR1 and CDR2 from the germline V gene are MNHEY and SMNVEV (reference sequence). This CDR3 contains 14 residues. The V end was cut by 10 bases, the J end by 1 base, with 15 bases between. CDR3 sequence reads: CATGPRRGTDTQYF. In DNA, the CDR3 is TGTGCCACCGGACCCCGGCGGGGCACAGATACGCAGTATTTT.

In its sample, this clonotype was seen once. The genes are TRBV5-1 and TRBJ2-5, with TRBD2 identical over 9 bases. The CDR3 is made up of 16 amino acids. Germline V CDR1 and CDR2: SGHRS, YFSETQ. The trim removed 4 bases at V and 2 bases at J, leaving 9 bases unmatched. CDR3 DNA sequence: TGCGCCAGCAGCAGTGGGTCTAGCGGGGCTCAAGAGACCCAGTACTTC. Residues: CASSSGSSGAQETQYF.

This clonotype was observed many times. V usage is TRBV3-1 and J usage is TRBJ2-7, with TRBD1 matching 8 bases. Losses at the gene ends were 5 bases for V and 7 bases for J; bases not matched to a gene: 4. CDR1 and CDR2 (germline): LGHDT, YNNKEL (reference sequence). The CDR3 is 12 amino acids. The CDR3 region has the DNA TGTGCCAGCAGCGACAGGGGATGGGAGCAGTACTTC. Amino acids: CASSDRGWEQYF.

In this sample, this clonotype turned up many times. The V and J genes are TRBV6-1 and TRBJ1-3; 7 nucleotides line up with TRBD1. Losses at the gene ends were 8 bases for V and 4 bases for J; bases not matched to a gene: 5. The length of the CDR3 is 13 residues. Per germline, CDR1 MNHNS and CDR2 SASEGT. CDR3 amino acids: CASETGVGNTIYF. The CDR3 DNA is TGTGCCAGCGAAACAGGGGTGGGAAACACCATATATTTT.

CDR3 nucleotides: TGTGCCAGCAGCTTAACGGGCGGCTATGAGCAGTTCTTC. Its translation: CASSLTGGYEQFF. The V and J genes are TRBV11-2 and TRBJ2-1, with unresolved D. Germline V lookup: CDR1 SGHAT, CDR2 FQNNGV. Trimming left V 2 bases short and J 8 bases short, with 10 bases between. The CDR3 loop spans 13 amino acids.

The chain uses TRBV6-2 or TRBV6-3 and TRBJ2-1, with 14 bases that match TRBD2. Trimming took 7 bases from V and 7 from J; bases not matched to a gene: 9. This CDR3 has 16 residues. In germline, CDR1 is MNHEY, CDR2 SVGEGT. CDR3 DNA: TGTGCCAGCACCTTACGACTAGCGGGAGGGCGTAATGAGCAGTTCTTC. Translating it yields CASTLRLAGGRNEQFF.

In this sample, this clonotype turned up a few times. The V call is TRBV7-9, the J call TRBJ2-1; D is unresolved. The CDR3 is 16 residues long. Per the germline V gene, CDR1 is SEHNR and CDR2 is FQNEAQ (reference sequence). Trimming removed 1 base from V and 0 bases from J, with 10 bases in between. CDR3 residues: CASSLVIKSSYNEQFF. The CDR3 DNA is TGTGCCAGCAGCTTAGTTATAAAGAGCTCCTACAATGAGCAGTTCTTC.

The sample holds many counts of this clonotype. The chain is built from TRBV2 and TRBJ1-2; weak D call: TRBD1 (5 bases). Germline CDR1 and CDR2: SNHLY and FYNNEI. This CDR3 is built from 15 residues. Trimming cost V 6 bases and J 3 bases, with 17 bases left between them. CDR3 region: CASSPERGEYYGYTF. CDR3 bases: TGTGCCAGCAGCCCCGAAAGGGGAGAGTACTATGGCTACACCTTC.

The V gene is TRBV12-3 or TRBV12-4, the J gene TRBJ2-4, with D maybe TRBD1 (6 bases). V dropped 5 bases and J dropped 10 bases, with 12 bases sitting between them. The length of the CDR3 is 12 residues. CDR3 DNA: TGTGCCAGCAGTCCCCAAGGGGGTATTCAGTACTTC. It codes for CASSPQGGIQYF.

The gene calls are TRBV19 and TRBJ1-5; D is perhaps TRBD1 (6 bases). Germline V gene data show CDR1 as LNHDA and CDR2 as SQIVND (reference sequence). The CDR3 has 15 residues. V was trimmed by 9 bases and J by 0 bases, leaving 15 bases between them. The CDR3 is CASLGQSYSNQPQHF. CDR3 DNA: TGTGCCAGCCTAGGACAGAGTTATAGCAATCAGCCCCAGCATTTT.

V and J are TRBV24-1 and TRBJ2-7; either TRBD1 or TRBD2 may supply D (6 bases each). Germline-derived CDR1 and CDR2 are KGHDR and SFDVKD. V was pared by 3 bases and J by 0 bases, with 14 bases between. The CDR3 totals 16 residues. The CDR3 protein is CATSDGEGGSSYEQYF. The CDR3 bases are TGTGCCACCAGTGATGGGGAAGGGGGGAGCTCCTACGAGCAGTACTTC.

This clonotype was recorded at least ten times. In nucleotides, the CDR3 is TGTGCCAGCAGCTTAAGAGCCAGGGAGACCCAGTACTTC. It encodes CASSLRARETQYF. The chain joins TRBV13 to TRBJ2-5; D not resolved. The length of the CDR3 is 13 residues. Germline V lookup: CDR1 PRHDT, CDR2 FYEKMQ (reference sequence). V lost 2 bases and J 5 bases, leaving 9 bases between the germline ends.

This clonotype was detected many times. V gene TRBV30 combines with J gene TRBJ2-7; 8 bases agree with TRBD2. J lost 0 bases, V lost 7 bases, and 8 bases had no gene match. This CDR3 region has 14 residues. Germline CDR1 is GTSNPN and CDR2 is SVGIG (reference sequence). The CDR3 nucleotides are TGTGCCTTTCAGCGGGAGAGGAGCTCCTACGAGCAGTACTTC. Translating it yields CAFQRERSSYEQYF. The whole variable domain, remainder taken from reference TRBV30 and TRBJ2-7, is SQTIHQWPATLVQPVGSPLSLECTVEGTSNPNLYWYRQAAGRGLQLLFYSVGIGQISSEVPQNLSASRPQDRQFILSSKKLLLSDSGFYLCAFQRERSSYEQYFGPGTRLTVT.

Ten or more counts support this clonotype. The chain has TRBV20-1 and TRBJ1-2, with TRBD1 matching over 7 bases. J lost 4 bases, V lost 6 bases, and 8 bases had no gene match. The CDR3 extends over 13 amino acids. Germline-derived CDR1 and CDR2 are DFQATT and SNEGSKA (reference sequence). The CDR3 is CSASPRGTYGYTF. CDR3 bases: TGCAGTGCCAGCCCCAGGGGGACCTATGGCTACACCTTC.